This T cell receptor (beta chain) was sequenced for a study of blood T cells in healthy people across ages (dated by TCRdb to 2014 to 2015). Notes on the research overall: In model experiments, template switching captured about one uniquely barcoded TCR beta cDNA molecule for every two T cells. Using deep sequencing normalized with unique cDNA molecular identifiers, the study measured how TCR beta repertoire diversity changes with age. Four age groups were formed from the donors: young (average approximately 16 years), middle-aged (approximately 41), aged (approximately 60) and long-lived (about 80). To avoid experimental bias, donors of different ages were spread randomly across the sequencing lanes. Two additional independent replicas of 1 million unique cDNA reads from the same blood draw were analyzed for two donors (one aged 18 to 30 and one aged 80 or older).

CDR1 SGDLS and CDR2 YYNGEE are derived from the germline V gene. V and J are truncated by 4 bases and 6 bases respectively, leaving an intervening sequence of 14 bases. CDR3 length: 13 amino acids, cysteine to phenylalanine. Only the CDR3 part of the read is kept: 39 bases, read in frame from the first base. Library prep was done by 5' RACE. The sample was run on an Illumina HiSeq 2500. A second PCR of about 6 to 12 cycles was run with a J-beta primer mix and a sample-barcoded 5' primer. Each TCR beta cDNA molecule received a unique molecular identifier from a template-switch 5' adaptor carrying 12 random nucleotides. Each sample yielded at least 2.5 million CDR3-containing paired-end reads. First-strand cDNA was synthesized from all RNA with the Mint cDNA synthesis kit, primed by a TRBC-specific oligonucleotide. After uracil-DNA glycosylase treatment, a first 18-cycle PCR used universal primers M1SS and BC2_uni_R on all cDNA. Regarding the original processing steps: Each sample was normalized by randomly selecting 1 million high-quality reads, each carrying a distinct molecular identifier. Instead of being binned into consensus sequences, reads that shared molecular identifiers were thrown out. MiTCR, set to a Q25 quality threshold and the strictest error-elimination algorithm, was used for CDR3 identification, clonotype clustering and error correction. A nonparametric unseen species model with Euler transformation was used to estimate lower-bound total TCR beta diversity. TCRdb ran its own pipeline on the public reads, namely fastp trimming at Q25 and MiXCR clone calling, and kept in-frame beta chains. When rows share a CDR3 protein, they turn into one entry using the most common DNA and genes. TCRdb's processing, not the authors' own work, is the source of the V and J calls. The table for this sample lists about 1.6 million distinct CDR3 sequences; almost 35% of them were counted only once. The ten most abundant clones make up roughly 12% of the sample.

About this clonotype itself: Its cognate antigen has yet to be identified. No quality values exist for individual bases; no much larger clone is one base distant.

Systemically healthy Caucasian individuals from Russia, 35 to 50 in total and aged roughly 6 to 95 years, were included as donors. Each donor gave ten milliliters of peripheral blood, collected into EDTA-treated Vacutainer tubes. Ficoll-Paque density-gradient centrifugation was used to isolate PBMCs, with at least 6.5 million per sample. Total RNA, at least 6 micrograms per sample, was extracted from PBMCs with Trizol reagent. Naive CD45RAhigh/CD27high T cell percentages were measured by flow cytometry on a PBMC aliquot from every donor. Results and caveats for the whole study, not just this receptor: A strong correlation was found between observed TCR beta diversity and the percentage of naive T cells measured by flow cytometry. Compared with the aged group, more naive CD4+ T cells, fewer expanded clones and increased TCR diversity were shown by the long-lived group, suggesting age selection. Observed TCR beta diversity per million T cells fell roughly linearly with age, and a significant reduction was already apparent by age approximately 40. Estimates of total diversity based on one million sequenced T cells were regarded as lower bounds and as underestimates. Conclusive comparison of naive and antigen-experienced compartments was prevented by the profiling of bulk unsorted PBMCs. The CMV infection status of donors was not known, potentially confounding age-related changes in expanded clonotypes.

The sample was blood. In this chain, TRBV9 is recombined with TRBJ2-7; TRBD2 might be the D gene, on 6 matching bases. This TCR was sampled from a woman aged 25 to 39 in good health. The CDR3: CASSTTSNGEQYF. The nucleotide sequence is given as TGTGCCAGCAGCACGACTAGTAATGGCGAGCAGTACTTC.